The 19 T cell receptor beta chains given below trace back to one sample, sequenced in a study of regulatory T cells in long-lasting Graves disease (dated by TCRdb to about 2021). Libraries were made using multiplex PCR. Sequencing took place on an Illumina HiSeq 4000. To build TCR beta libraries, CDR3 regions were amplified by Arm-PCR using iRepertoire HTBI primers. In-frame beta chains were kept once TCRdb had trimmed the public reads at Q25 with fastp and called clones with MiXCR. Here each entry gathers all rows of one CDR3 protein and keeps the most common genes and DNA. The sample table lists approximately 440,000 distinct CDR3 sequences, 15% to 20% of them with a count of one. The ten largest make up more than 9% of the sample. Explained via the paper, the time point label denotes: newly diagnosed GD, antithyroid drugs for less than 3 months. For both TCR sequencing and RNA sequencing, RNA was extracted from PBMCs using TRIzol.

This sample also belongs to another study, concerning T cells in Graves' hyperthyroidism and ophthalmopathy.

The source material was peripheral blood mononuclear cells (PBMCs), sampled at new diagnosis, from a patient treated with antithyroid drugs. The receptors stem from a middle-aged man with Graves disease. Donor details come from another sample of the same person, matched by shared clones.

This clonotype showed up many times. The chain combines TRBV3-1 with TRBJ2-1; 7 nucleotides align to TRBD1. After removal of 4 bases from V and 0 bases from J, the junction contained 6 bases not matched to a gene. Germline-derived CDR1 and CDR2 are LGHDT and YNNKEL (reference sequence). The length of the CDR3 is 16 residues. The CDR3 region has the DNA TGTGCCAGCAGCCTTCAGGGGGAGAGCTCCTACAATGAGCAGTTCTTC. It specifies CASSLQGESSYNEQFF.

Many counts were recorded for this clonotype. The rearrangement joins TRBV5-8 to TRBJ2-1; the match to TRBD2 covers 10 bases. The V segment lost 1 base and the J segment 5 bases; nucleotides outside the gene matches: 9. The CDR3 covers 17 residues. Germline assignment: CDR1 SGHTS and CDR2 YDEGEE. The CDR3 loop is CASSLNRAGGPHNEQFF. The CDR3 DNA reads TGTGCCAGCAGCTTGAATCGAGCGGGAGGGCCCCACAATGAGCAGTTCTTC.

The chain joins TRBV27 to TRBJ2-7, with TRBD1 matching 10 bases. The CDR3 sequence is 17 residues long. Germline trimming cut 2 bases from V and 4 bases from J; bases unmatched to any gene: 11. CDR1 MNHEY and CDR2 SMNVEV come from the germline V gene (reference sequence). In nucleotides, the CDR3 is TGTGCCAGCAGTTTACGGTTCAGAGGGACAGGGGATTACGAGCAGTACTTC. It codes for CASSLRFRGTGDYEQYF.

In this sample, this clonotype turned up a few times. The CDR3 bases are TGTGCCAGCAGTTACACATCAGGGTATGGGGCCAACGTCCTGACTTTC. Translating it yields CASSYTSGYGANVLTF. V and J are TRBV6-5 and TRBJ2-6, with D possibly matching TRBD1 (5 bases). Trimming cost V 2 bases and J 3 bases, with 11 bases left between them. This CDR3 region has 16 residues. Germline-derived CDR1 and CDR2 are MNHEY and SVGAGI.

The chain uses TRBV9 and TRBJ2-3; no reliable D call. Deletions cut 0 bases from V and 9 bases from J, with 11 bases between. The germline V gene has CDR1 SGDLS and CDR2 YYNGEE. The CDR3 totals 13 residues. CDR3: CASSVGGVETQYF. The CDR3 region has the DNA TGTGCCAGCAGCGTAGGGGGTGTTGAAACGCAGTATTTT.

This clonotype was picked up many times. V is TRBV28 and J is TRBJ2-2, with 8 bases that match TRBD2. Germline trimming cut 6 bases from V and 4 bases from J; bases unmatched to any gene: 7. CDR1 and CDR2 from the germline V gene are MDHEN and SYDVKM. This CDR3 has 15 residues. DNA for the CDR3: TGTGCCAGCAGCCTAGCGGGCCGGGGCACCGGGGAGCTGTTTTTT. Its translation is CASSLAGRGTGELFF.

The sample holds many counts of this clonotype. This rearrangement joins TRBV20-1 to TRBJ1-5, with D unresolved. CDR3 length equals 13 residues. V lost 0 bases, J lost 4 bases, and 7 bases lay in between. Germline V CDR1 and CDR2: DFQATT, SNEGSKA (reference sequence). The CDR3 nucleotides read TGCAGTGCTAGAGATGCCGGGAATCAGCCCCAGCATTTT. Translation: CSARDAGNQPQHF.

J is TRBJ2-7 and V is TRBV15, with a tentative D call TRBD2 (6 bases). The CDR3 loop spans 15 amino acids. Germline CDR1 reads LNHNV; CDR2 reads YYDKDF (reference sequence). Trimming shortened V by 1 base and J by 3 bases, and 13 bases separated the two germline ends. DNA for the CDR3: TGTGCCACCAGCAGAGTGGCTAGCGCTGACTACGAGCAGTACTTC. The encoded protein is CATSRVASADYEQYF.

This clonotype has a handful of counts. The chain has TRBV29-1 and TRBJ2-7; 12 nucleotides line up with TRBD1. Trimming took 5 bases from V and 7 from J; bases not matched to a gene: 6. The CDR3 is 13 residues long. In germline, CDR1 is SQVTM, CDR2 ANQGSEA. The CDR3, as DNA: TGCAGCGTTAAGGGACAGGGGGCGGGTGAGCAGTACTTC. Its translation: CSVKGQGAGEQYF.

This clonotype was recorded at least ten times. CDR3 region: CAISESSGRYEQYF. The CDR3, as DNA: TGTGCCATCAGTGAGTCAAGCGGCCGCTACGAGCAGTACTTC. V gene TRBV10-3 combines with J gene TRBJ2-7; the D gene is possibly TRBD2 (5 bases). The CDR3 sequence is 14 residues long. Trimming shortened V by 0 bases and J by 3 bases, and 9 bases separated the two germline ends. The germline gives CDR1 ENHRY, CDR2 SYGVKD.

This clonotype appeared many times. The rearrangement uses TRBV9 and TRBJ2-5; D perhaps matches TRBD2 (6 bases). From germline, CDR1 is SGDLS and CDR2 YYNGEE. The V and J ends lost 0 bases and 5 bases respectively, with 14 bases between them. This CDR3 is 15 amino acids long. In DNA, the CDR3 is TGTGCCAGCAGCGTAGAGCGGGCCCCTGGGGAGACCCAGTACTTC. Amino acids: CASSVERAPGETQYF.

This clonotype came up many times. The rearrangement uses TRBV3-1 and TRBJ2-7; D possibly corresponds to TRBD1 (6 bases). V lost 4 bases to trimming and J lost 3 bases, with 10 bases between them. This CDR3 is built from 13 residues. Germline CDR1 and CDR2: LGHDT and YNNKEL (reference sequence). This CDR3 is CASSPRDIYEQYF. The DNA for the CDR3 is TGTGCCAGCAGCCCCCGGGACATCTACGAGCAGTACTTC.

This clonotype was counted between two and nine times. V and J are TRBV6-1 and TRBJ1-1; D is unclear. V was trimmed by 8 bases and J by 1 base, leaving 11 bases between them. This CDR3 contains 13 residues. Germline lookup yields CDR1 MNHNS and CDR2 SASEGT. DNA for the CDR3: TGTGCCAGCCTCCCGAGATCGAACACTGAAGCTTTCTTT. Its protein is CASLPRSNTEAFF.

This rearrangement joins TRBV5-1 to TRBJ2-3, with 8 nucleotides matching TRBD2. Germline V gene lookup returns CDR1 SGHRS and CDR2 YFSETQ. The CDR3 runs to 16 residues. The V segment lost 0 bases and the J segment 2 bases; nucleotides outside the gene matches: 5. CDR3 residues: CASSLDGSGTTDTQYF. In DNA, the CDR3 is TGCGCCAGCAGCTTGGATGGTAGCGGGACCACAGATACGCAGTATTTT.

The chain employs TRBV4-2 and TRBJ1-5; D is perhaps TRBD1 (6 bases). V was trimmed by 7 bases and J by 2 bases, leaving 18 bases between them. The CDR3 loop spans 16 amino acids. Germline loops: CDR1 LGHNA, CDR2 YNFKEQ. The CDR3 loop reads CASTAYGGGGNQPQHF. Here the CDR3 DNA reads TGTGCCAGCACCGCTTACGGGGGCGGGGGCAATCAGCCCCAGCATTTT.

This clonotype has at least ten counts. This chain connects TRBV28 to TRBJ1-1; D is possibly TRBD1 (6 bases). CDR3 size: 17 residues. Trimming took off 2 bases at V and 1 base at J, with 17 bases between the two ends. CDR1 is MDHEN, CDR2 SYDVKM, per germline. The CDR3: CASSLPGAGNGNTEAFF. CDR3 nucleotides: TGTGCCAGCAGTTTACCGGGGGCGGGGAATGGGAACACTGAAGCTTTCTTT.

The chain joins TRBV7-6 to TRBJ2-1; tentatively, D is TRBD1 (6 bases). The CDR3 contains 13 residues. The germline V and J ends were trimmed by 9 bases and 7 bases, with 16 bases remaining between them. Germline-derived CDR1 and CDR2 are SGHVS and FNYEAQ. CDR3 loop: CASLGDTKNEQFF. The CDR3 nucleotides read TGTGCCAGTCTTGGGGACACCAAAAATGAGCAGTTCTTC.

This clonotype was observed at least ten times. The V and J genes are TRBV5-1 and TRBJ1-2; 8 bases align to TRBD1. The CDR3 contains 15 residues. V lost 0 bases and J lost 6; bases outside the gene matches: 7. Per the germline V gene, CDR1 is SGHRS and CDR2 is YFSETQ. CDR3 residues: CASSLVLGQGNGYTF. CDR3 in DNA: TGCGCCAGCAGCTTGGTCCTCGGACAGGGAAATGGCTACACCTTC.

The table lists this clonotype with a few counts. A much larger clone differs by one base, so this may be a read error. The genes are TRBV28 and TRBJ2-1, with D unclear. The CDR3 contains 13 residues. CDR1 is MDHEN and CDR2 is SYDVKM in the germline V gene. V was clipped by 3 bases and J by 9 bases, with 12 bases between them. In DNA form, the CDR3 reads TGTGCCAGCAGTTTCGACGGATGGGGTGAGCAGTTCTTC. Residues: CASSFDGWGEQFF.